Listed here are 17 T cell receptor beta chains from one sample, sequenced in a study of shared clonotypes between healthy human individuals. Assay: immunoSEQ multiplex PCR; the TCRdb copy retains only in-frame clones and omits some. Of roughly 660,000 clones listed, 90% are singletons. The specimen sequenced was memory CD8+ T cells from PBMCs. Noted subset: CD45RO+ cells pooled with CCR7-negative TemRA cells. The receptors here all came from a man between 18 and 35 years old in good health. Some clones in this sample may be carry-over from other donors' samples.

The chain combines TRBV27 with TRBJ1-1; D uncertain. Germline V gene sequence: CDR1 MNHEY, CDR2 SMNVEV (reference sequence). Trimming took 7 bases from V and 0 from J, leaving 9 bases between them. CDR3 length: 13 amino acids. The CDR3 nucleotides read TGTGCCAGCAATTCCCAGCTGAACACTGAAGCTTTCTTT. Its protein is CASNSQLNTEAFF.

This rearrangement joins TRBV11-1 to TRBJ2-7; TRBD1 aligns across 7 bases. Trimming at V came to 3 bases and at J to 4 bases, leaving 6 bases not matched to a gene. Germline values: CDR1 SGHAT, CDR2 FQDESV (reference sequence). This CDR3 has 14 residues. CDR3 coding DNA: TGTGCCAGCAGCTTGGCTAGGGGGCAATACGAGCAGTACTTC. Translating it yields CASSLARGQYEQYF.

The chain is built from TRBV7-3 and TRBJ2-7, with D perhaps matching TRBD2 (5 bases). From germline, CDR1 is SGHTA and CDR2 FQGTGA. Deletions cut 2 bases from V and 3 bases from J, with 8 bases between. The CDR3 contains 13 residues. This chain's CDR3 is CASSLHSGYEQYF. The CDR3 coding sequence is TGTGCCAGCAGCTTACACAGCGGCTACGAGCAGTACTTC.

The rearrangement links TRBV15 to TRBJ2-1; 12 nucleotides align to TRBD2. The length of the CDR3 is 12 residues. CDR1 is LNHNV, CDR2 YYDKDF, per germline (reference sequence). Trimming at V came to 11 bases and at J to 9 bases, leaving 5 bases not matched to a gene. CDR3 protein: CASSGRDGEQFF. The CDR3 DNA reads TGTGCCTCTAGCGGGAGGGACGGTGAGCAGTTCTTC. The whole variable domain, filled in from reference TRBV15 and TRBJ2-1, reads DAMVIQNPRYQVTQFGKPVTLSCSQTLNHNVMYWYQQKSSQAPKLLFHYYDKDFNNEADTPDNFQSRRPNTSFCFLDIRSPGLGDTAMYLCASSGRDGEQFFGPGTRLTVL.

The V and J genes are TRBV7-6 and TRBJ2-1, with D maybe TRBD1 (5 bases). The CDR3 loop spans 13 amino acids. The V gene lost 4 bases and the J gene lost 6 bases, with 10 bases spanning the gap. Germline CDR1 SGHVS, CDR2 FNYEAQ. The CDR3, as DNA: TGTGCCAGCAGCTCAGGGCTGGGCAATGAGCAGTTCTTC. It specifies CASSSGLGNEQFF. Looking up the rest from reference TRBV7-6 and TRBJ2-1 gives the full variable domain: GAGVSQSPRYKVTKRGQDVALRCDPISGHVSLYWYRQALGQGPEFLTYFNYEAQQDKSGLPNDRFSAERPEGSISTLTIQRTEQRDSAMYRCASSSGLGNEQFFGPGTRLTVL.

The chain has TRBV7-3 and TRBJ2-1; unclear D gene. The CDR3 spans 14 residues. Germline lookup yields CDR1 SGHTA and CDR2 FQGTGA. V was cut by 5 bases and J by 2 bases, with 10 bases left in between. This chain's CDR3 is CASSPRFTYNEQFF. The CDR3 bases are TGTGCCAGCAGCCCAAGGTTTACCTACAATGAGCAGTTCTTC.

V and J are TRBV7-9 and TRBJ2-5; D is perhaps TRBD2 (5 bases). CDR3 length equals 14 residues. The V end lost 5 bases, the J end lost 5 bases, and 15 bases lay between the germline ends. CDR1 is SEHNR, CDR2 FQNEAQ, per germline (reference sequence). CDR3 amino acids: CASSPRARDETQYF. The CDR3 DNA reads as TGTGCCAGCAGCCCGAGGGCCCGTGACGAGACCCAGTACTTC.

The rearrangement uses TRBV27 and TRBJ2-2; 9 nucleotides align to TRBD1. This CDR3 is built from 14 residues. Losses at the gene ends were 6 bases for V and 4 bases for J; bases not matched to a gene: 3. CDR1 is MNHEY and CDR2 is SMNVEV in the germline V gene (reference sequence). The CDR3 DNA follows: TGTGCCAGCAGCGGACAGGGGAGCACCGGGGAGCTGTTTTTT. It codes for CASSGQGSTGELFF.

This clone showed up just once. Written as DNA, the CDR3 is TGTGCCAGCAGTGATTCAAACCCGGGAGGGGGCACAGATACGCAGTATTTT. It encodes CASSDSNPGGGTDTQYF. The chain couples TRBV6-4 to TRBJ2-3; 8 bases line up with TRBD2. Per the germline V gene, CDR1 is MRHNA and CDR2 is SNTAGT. The V gene end was trimmed by 3 bases and the J gene end by 1 base; junction bases not matched to a gene: 9. The CDR3 runs 17 residues.

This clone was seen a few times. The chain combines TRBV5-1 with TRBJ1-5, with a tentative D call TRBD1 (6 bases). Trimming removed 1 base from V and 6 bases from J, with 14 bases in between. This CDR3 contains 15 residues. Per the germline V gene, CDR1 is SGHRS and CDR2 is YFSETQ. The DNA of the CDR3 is TGCGCCAGCAGCTTGTTACCGGCAGGGGCTCAGCCCCAGCATTTT. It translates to CASSLLPAGAQPQHF.

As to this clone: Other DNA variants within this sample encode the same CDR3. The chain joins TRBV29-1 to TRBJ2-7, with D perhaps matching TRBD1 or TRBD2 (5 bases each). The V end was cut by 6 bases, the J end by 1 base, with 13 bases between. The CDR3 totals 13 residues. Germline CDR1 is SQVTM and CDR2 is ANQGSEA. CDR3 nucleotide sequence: TGCAGCGTGGCCGGGACCGCTTCCTACGAGCAGTACTTC. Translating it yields CSVAGTASYEQYF.

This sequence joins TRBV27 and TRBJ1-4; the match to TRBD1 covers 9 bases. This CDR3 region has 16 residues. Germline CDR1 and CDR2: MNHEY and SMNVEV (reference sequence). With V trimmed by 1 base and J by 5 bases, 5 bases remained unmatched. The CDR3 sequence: CASSLLPGQGNEKLFF. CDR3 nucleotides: TGTGCCAGCAGTTTATTACCGGGACAGGGAAATGAAAAACTGTTTTTT.

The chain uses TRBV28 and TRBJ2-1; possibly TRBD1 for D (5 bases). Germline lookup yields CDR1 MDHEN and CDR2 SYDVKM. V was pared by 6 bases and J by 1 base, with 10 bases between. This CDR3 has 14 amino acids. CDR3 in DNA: TGTGCCAGCAGCCCGACAGTTTCCTACAATGAGCAGTTCTTC. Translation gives CASSPTVSYNEQFF. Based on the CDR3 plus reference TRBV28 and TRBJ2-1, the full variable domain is DVKVTQSSRYLVKRTGEKVFLECVQDMDHENMFWYRQDPGLGLRLIYFSYDVKMKEKGDIPEGYSVSREKKERFSLILESASTNQTSMYLCASSPTVSYNEQFFGPGTRLTVL.

This CDR3 is CSVDGGQPIEAFF. CDR3 in DNA: TGCAGCGTTGATGGGGGACAGCCCATTGAAGCTTTCTTT. The chain is built from TRBV29-1 and TRBJ1-1, with 7 bases identical to TRBD1. Trimming removed 3 bases from V and 7 bases from J; junction bases left unmatched: 8. Per the germline V gene, CDR1 is SQVTM and CDR2 is ANQGSEA. The CDR3 has 13 residues.

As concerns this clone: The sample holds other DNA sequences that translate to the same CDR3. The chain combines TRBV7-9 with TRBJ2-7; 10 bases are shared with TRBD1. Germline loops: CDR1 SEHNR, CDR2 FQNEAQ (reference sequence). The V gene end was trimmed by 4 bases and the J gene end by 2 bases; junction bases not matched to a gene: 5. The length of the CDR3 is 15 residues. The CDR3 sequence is CASSSPGQGPYEQYF. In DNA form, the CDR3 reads TGTGCCAGCAGCTCCCCGGGACAGGGGCCCTACGAGCAGTACTTC.

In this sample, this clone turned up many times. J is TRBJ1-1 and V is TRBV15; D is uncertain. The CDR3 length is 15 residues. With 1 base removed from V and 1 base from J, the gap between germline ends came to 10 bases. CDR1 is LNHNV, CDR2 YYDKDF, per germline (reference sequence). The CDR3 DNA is TGTGCCACCAGCAGAGCGGGCCAAGGGAACACTGAAGCTTTCTTT. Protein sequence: CATSRAGQGNTEAFF.

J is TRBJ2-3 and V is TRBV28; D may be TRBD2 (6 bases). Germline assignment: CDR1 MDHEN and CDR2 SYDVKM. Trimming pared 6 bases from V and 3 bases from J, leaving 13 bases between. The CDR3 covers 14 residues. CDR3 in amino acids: CASRLGSWTDTQYF. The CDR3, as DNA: TGTGCCAGCAGGCTCGGGAGTTGGACAGATACGCAGTATTTT.